This T cell receptor (beta chain) emerged from a study of metastatic and nonmetastatic thyroid tumors. Study summary: Where malignant and benign thyroid patients were concerned, repertoires were compared across blood and tumor or nodule tissue.

Findings and limits, study-wide: TCR beta diversity was reportedly significantly higher in malignant thyroid tumors than benign nodules, in blood and tumor.

Germline V lookup: CDR1 MDHEN, CDR2 SYDVKM. Trimming left V 3 bases short and J 7 bases short, with 10 bases between. The CDR3 contains 14 residues. With MiXCR, TCRdb called clones anew from the PCR reads. The sample comprises tens of thousands of clones, 10% to 12% of which are singletons, and around 25% rests with the top ten. This clone has ten or more counts. Its antigen is as yet unknown. Before thyroid surgery, none of the patients had received any treatment. The chain recombines TRBV28 with TRBJ1-6, with a possible D match to TRBD1 (5 bases). The TCR sequence derives from a female donor with papillary thyroid cancer or a benign thyroid nodule (not recorded which). Some clones in this sample may be carry-over from other donors' samples. The sequenced sample consisted of blood. This CDR3 reads CASSFGQGNSPLHF. The CDR3 region has the DNA TGTGCCAGCAGTTTTGGACAAGGGAATTCACCCCTCCACTTT.